The clone carrying this T cell receptor (beta chain) was detected only a few times. Its antigen is not known. As every portion of the isolated RNA was reverse transcribed, the sequencing read expressed TCRB transcripts. The data were produced by immunoSEQ multiplex PCR, yet TCRdb's version contains in-frame clones alone and is incomplete. Of 200,000 to 250,000 clones listed, around 13% were seen once; the top ten hold approximately 0.018%. The data are from a study of beta chain features in type 1 diabetes. Study-wide results and caveats: The study found moderately but significantly shorter TCRB CDR3s in all four CD4+ subsets of Type 1 diabetes patients.

Per germline, CDR1 GTSNPN and CDR2 SVGIG (reference sequence). The CDR3 consists of 12 residues. J lost 7 bases, V lost 5 bases, and 2 bases had no gene match. The chain uses TRBV30 and TRBJ1-6; 7 bases line up with TRBD1. The source is a man aged 25 to 45 with type 1 diabetes. Sequenced material: naive CD4+ T cells from blood. CDR3 amino acids: CAWDRVNSPLHF. The CDR3 DNA follows: TGTGCCTGGGACAGGGTCAATTCACCCCTCCACTTT.